A selection of T cell receptor beta chains follows, all from one sample in a study of T cell responses to AZD1222 COVID-19 vaccine. The data were produced by immunoSEQ multiplex PCR, yet TCRdb's version contains in-frame clones alone and is incomplete. The repertoire holds about 140,000 clones, with 85% to 95% as singletons. The input for sequencing was peripheral blood, taken on day 0 of AZD1222 vaccination. These receptors originate from an adult in good health. CDR3s include the opening cysteine and the closing phenylalanine or tryptophan. Fields, in order: D gene, J gene, V gene, CDR3 DNA, CDR3 protein. D genes are given only for firm matches.

.	TRBJ1-5	TRBV5-8	TGTGCCAGCAGTCAACGACAGGCCAATCAGCCCCAGCATTTT	CASSQRQANQPQHF
.	TRBJ1-1	TRBV5-1	TGCGCCAGCAGCCACGGACAAACTCTGAACACTGAAGCTTTCTTT	CASSHGQTLNTEAFF
.	TRBJ1-3	TRBV10-3	TGTGCCATCAGTGATGAGGGGTCGGGAAACACCATATATTTT	CAISDEGSGNTIYF
.	TRBJ2-1	TRBV19	TGTGCCAGTAGCCTAGGGGGGGGTATTTCCTACAATGAGCAGTTCTTC	CASSLGGGISYNEQFF
TRBD1	TRBJ2-1	TRBV5-1	TGCGCCAGCAGCGGAACGGCGGGACAGGGAAGCAATGAGCAGTTCTTC	CASSGTAGQGSNEQFF
TRBD1	TRBJ2-1	TRBV9	TGTGCCAGCAGCGTAGGCGGGACAGGGGCTTACAATGAGCAGTTCTTC	CASSVGGTGAYNEQFF
.	TRBJ2-1	TRBV6-6	TGTGCCAGCAGTTACGGCGAACGAAAGCAGTTCTTC	CASSYGERKQFF
.	TRBJ2-3	TRBV27	TGTGCCAGCAGTTCAATGACAGGTTACACAGATACGCAGTATTTT	CASSSMTGYTDTQYF
.	TRBJ1-2	TRBV3-1/TRBV3-2	TGTGCCAGCAGCCCCTTGGGAGGGCTAAAGGGCTACACCTTC	CASSPLGGLKGYTF
.	TRBJ1-1	TRBV29-1	TGCAGCGTTAGCAGGGCAGAGAACACTGAAGCTTTCTTT	CSVSRAENTEAFF
.	TRBJ2-3	TRBV29-1	TGCAGCGTTGGGGGTGGGGTCTTCGGCACAGATACGCAGTATTTT	CSVGGGVFGTDTQYF
TRBD1	TRBJ2-5	TRBV18	TGTGCCAGCTCACCGACAGGGGTTTTTGGGGAGACCCAGTACTTC	CASSPTGVFGETQYF
.	TRBJ1-5	TRBV19	TGTGCCAGTACTCAATGGGGGTCGAGCAATCAGCCCCAGCATTTT	CASTQWGSSNQPQHF